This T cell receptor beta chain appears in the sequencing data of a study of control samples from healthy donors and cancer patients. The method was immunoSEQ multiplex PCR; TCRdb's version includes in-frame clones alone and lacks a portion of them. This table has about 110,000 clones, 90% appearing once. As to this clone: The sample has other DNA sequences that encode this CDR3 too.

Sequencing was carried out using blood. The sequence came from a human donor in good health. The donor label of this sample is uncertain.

CDR3 bases: TGTGCCAGCAGCTCCCCCGGAAACACCATATATTTT. Translation: CASSSPGNTIYF. The V and J genes are TRBV3-1 (or the pseudogene TRBV3-2) and TRBJ1-3; unclear D gene. The germline V gene has CDR1 LGHDT and CDR2 YNNKEL (reference sequence). CDR3 length: 12 amino acids. V lost 5 bases and J lost 4, with 6 bases in between.